This T cell receptor (beta chain) is drawn from a study of naive and memory T cell subsets. Trimming cost V 3 bases and J 5 bases, with 15 bases left between them. The germline gives CDR1 SGHRS, CDR2 YFSETQ. The CDR3 contains 14 residues. The beta constant-region primer was an equimolar mix of two oligonucleotides covering TRBC1 and TRBC2. Using its own MiXCR run on the UMI-ligation and nested PCR reads, TCRdb lists one record per CDR3 protein. The sample includes under 150,000 distinct CDR3 sequences, about a sixth seen only once; the top ten take roughly 0.14%. The chain joins TRBV5-1 to TRBJ2-7; the D is unclear. This TCR was sampled from a human donor in good health. The material sequenced was naive CD4+ T cells from blood. CDR3 DNA sequence: TGCGCCAGCAGCTATATTGTTCCCCCAGACGAGCAGTACTTC. Protein product: CASSYIVPPDEQYF.